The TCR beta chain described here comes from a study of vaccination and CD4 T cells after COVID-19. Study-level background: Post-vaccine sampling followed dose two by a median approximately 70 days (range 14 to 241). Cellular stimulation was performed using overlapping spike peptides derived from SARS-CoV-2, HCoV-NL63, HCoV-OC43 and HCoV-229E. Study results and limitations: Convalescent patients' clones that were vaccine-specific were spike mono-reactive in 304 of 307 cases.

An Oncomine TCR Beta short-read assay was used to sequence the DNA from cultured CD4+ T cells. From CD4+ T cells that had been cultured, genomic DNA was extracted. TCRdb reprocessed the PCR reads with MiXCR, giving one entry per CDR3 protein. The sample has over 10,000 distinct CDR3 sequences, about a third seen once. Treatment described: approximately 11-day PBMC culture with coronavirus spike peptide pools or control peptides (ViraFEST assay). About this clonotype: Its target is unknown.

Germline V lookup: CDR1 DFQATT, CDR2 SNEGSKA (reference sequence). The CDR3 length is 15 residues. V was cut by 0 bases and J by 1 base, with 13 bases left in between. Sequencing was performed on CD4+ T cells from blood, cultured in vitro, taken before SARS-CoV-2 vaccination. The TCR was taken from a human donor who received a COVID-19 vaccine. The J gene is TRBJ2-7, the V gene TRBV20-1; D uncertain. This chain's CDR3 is CSARDRRLASYEQYF. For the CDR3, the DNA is TGCAGTGCTAGAGATCGGCGTCTGGCTTCCTACGAGCAGTACTTC.